Listed here are 10 T cell receptor beta chains from one sample, sequenced in a study of blood T cell repertoires in COVID-19. Method: immunoSEQ multiplex PCR; TCRdb's copy keeps in-frame clones and lacks some. The data hold roughly 100,000 clones, with more than 80% observed a single time. Sequenced material: peripheral blood. The receptors were sampled from a woman aged 55-69 years with acute or convalescent COVID-19.

This chain joins TRBV12-5 and TRBJ2-2; a weak D match, TRBD2 (5 bases). CDR1 is LGHNT and CDR2 is FRNRAP in the germline V gene. V was pared by 5 bases and J by 6 bases, with 16 bases between. The CDR3 has 15 residues. The DNA for the CDR3 is TGTGCTAGTGGTGCGCTAGCTGGACGACCCGGGGAGCTGTTTTTT. Amino acid sequence: CASGALAGRPGELFF.

The V and J genes are TRBV6-6 and TRBJ2-3; D uncertain. V gave up 9 bases and J gave up 0 bases, with 13 bases separating them. The CDR3 consists of 14 residues. The germline V gene has CDR1 MNHNY and CDR2 SVGAGI (reference sequence). The CDR3 reads CASCDKSSTDTQYF. The CDR3 bases are TGTGCCAGTTGTGACAAGTCTAGCACAGATACGCAGTATTTT.

This chain connects TRBV16 to TRBJ1-3, with D uncertain. Germline CDR1 and CDR2: KGHSY and FQNENV. The CDR3 is made up of 16 amino acids. Trimming took off 5 bases at V and 0 bases at J, with 14 bases between the two ends. DNA for the CDR3: TGTGCCAGCAGCTTTCTCTCCAGGAACTCTGGAAACACCATATATTTT. Residues: CASSFLSRNSGNTIYF.

The rearrangement links TRBV5-1 to TRBJ2-1; D not certain. The CDR3 covers 13 residues. Between the trimmed V and J ends, which lost 4 bases and 4 bases, there was a span of 9 bases. Germline CDR1 SGHRS, CDR2 YFSETQ. CDR3 nucleotides: TGCGCCAGCAGCCTACAGAGTTACAATGAGCAGTTCTTC. It encodes CASSLQSYNEQFF.

V and J are TRBV2 and TRBJ1-5, with TRBD1 as a possible D gene (5 bases). Between the trimmed V and J ends, which lost 4 bases and 6 bases, there was a span of 10 bases. There are 13 residues in the CDR3. From germline, CDR1 is SNHLY and CDR2 FYNNEI. CDR3 in DNA: TGTGCCAGCAGTGTGGGGGGGGGTCAGCCCCAGCATTTT. It specifies CASSVGGGQPQHF.

The chain combines TRBV18 with TRBJ1-2; 9 bases are a match to TRBD1. J was trimmed by 6 bases and V by 4 bases; bases with no gene match: 6. The CDR3 has 14 residues. Germline values: CDR1 KGHSH, CDR2 LQKENI. CDR3: CASSRTGTGNGYTF. The CDR3 DNA reads TGTGCCAGCTCACGGACCGGGACAGGGAATGGCTACACCTTC.

The V call is TRBV3-1 (or the pseudogene TRBV3-2), the J call TRBJ1-1, with D perhaps TRBD1 (6 bases). Germline V CDR1 and CDR2: LGHDT, YNNKEL (reference sequence). The length of the CDR3 is 13 residues. V lost 5 bases and J lost 4, with 11 bases in between. The CDR3 region is CASSIQGSTEAFF. The CDR3 DNA follows: TGTGCCAGCAGCATCCAGGGGAGCACTGAAGCTTTCTTT.

The chain uses TRBV10-3 and TRBJ2-2; maybe TRBD1 (5 bases). V lost 3 bases and J 8 bases, leaving 16 bases between the germline ends. CDR3 size: 15 residues. Germline-derived CDR1 and CDR2 are ENHRY and SYGVKD. CDR3 loop: CAISDQGGDRGELFF. The CDR3, as DNA: TGTGCCATCAGTGATCAGGGTGGAGACCGGGGGGAGCTGTTTTTT.

This sequence joins TRBV7-8 and TRBJ1-1; 8 bases are a match to TRBD1. The CDR3 is 15 amino acids. J gave up 4 bases and V 2 bases, and 6 bases lay outside the gene matches. The germline V gene has CDR1 SGHVS and CDR2 FQNEAQ. The CDR3 nucleotides read TGTGCCAGCAGCTTACAGGGGGCGGGAACCACTGAAGCTTTCTTT. Residues: CASSLQGAGTTEAFF. Full variable domain (missing parts from reference TRBV7-8 and TRBJ1-1): GAGVSQSPRYKVAKRGQDVALRCDPISGHVSLFWYQQALGQGPEFLTYFQNEAQLDKSGLPSDRFFAERPEGSVSTLKIQRTQQEDSAVYLCASSLQGAGTTEAFFGQGTRLTVV.

The chain links TRBV19 to TRBJ2-3; D is possibly TRBD2 (6 bases). Deletions cut 3 bases from V and 3 bases from J, with 19 bases between. Germline V gene sequence: CDR1 LNHDA, CDR2 SQIVND (reference sequence). The CDR3 covers 17 residues. CDR3 amino acids: CASSMSRGSPRTDTQYF. The DNA for the CDR3 is TGTGCCAGTAGTATGTCCCGGGGGAGTCCCCGGACAGATACGCAGTATTTT. The full variable domain, rest sourced from reference TRBV19 and TRBJ2-3, is DGGITQSPKYLFRKEGQNVTLSCEQNLNHDAMYWYRQDPGQGLRLIYYSQIVNDFQKGDIAEGYSVSREKKESFPLTVTSAQKNPTAFYLCASSMSRGSPRTDTQYFGPGTRLTVL.